Presented here are 16 T cell receptor beta chains from one specimen sequenced in a study of PD-L1 blockade in urothelial cancer. TCRdb's table, derived via immunoSEQ multiplex PCR, lists solely in-frame clones and lacks some. The sample includes about 80,000 clones, 87% of them seen just once. The material sequenced was PBMCs, taken around atezolizumab (anti-PD-L1) treatment. These receptors were obtained from a woman aged 70-85 years with urothelial cancer.

V usage is TRBV7-9 and J usage is TRBJ2-1; 8 nucleotides match TRBD1. This CDR3 comprises 14 residues. With 8 bases clipped from V and 6 bases from J, the junction kept 9 bases outside the gene matches. Per the germline V gene, CDR1 is SEHNR and CDR2 is FQNEAQ (reference sequence). As DNA, the CDR3 is TGTGCCAGCCAAGGGCAGGGGGCTATCAATGAGCAGTTCTTC. Protein: CASQGQGAINEQFF. Filled out from reference TRBV7-9 and TRBJ2-1, the complete variable domain reads DTGVSQNPRHKITKRGQNVTFRCDPISEHNRLYWYRQTLGQGPEFLTYFQNEAQLEKSRLLSDRFSAERPKGSFSTLEIQRTEQGDSAMYLCASQGQGAINEQFFGPGTRLTVL.

This chain joins TRBV4-2 and TRBJ1-4, with a possible D match to TRBD1 (6 bases). This CDR3 is built from 16 residues. V was clipped by 4 bases and J by 5 bases, with 17 bases between them. CDR1 LGHNA and CDR2 YNFKEQ come from the germline V gene. CDR3 residues: CASSPRRATGNEKLFF. CDR3 DNA sequence: TGTGCCAGCAGCCCTCGGCGAGCGACAGGAAATGAAAAACTGTTTTTT.

The chain joins TRBV4-1 to TRBJ2-3; TRBD2 agrees at 11 bases. This CDR3 is built from 22 residues. The germline gives CDR1 MGHRA, CDR2 YSYEKL. The V segment lost 3 bases and the J segment 4 bases; nucleotides outside the gene matches: 24. The CDR3: CASSHPRDGLTSGSLTADTQYF. The CDR3 coding sequence is TGCGCCAGCAGCCACCCGCGGGACGGCCTTACTAGCGGGAGCCTAACGGCAGATACGCAGTATTTT.

The chain couples TRBV6-6 to TRBJ1-5, with 7 bases identical to TRBD1. Trimming took 8 bases from V and 0 from J; bases not matched to a gene: 4. There are 14 residues in the CDR3. Germline V lookup: CDR1 MNHNY, CDR2 SVGAGI (reference sequence). CDR3 loop: CASQQGYSNQPQHF. As DNA, the CDR3 is TGTGCCAGCCAACAGGGGTATAGCAATCAGCCCCAGCATTTT.

The chain recombines TRBV11-2 with TRBJ1-2, with 7 bases that match TRBD1. Trimming cost V 6 bases and J 4 bases; bases outside gene matches: 11. From germline, CDR1 is SGHAT and CDR2 FQNNGV. The CDR3 has 15 amino acids. This CDR3 is CASRPSGGPPYGYTF. In nucleotides, the CDR3 is TGTGCCAGCAGACCTTCAGGGGGGCCTCCCTATGGCTACACCTTC.

V and J are TRBV6-5 and TRBJ2-2, with a possible D match to TRBD1 (6 bases). Germline loops: CDR1 MNHEY, CDR2 SVGAGI. CDR3 size: 15 residues. Deletions cut 6 bases from V and 4 bases from J, with 15 bases between. CDR3: CASSVTTGPTGELFF. DNA of the CDR3: TGTGCCAGCAGCGTGACAACAGGGCCCACCGGGGAGCTGTTTTTT.

The chain combines TRBV7-9 with TRBJ2-2; 9 bases are shared with TRBD1. J lost 5 bases, V lost 5 bases, and 9 bases had no gene match. CDR3 length: 16 residues. CDR1 SEHNR and CDR2 FQNEAQ come from the germline V gene (reference sequence). CDR3: CASSPGPGQGTGELFF. The CDR3 region has the DNA TGTGCCAGCAGCCCCGGGCCGGGACAGGGTACCGGGGAGCTGTTTTTT. Variable domain in full (rest from reference TRBV7-9 and TRBJ2-2): DTGVSQNPRHKITKRGQNVTFRCDPISEHNRLYWYRQTLGQGPEFLTYFQNEAQLEKSRLLSDRFSAERPKGSFSTLEIQRTEQGDSAMYLCASSPGPGQGTGELFFGEGSRLTVL.

The genes are TRBV7-9 and TRBJ1-2; D is unclear. Trimming pared 5 bases from V and 14 bases from J, leaving 15 bases between. CDR3 length: 11 residues. Germline V gene data show CDR1 as SEHNR and CDR2 as FQNEAQ (reference sequence). The CDR3, as DNA: TGTGCCAGCAGCCTCGCGGGAACCGGGACCTTC. Amino acid sequence: CASSLAGTGTF.

The chain is built from TRBV6-1 and TRBJ2-3; 11 bases map to TRBD2. Trimming cost V 4 bases and J 6 bases; bases outside gene matches: 15. CDR1 and CDR2 from the germline V gene are MNHNS and SASEGT. The CDR3 is 18 residues long. The CDR3 loop is CASSAPIALAGAADTQYF. In nucleotides, the CDR3 is TGTGCCAGCAGTGCCCCGATCGCACTAGCGGGGGCCGCCGATACGCAGTATTTT.

This clone was counted once. The chain has TRBV5-4 and TRBJ2-2; D is possibly TRBD2 (6 bases). CDR3 size: 16 residues. Trimming cost V 0 bases and J 0 bases, with 9 bases left between them. Germline V gives CDR1 SGHNT, CDR2 YYREEE (reference sequence). CDR3 nucleotides: TGTGCCAGCAGCTTGGGCGGAGGGGCGAACACCGGGGAGCTGTTTTTT. Residues: CASSLGGGANTGELFF.

The rearrangement uses TRBV7-2 and TRBJ2-7; 7 nucleotides line up with TRBD1. There are 13 residues in the CDR3. Trimming at V came to 1 base and at J to 9 bases, leaving 6 bases not matched to a gene. The germline gives CDR1 SGHTA, CDR2 FQGNSA. CDR3 residues: CASSLEGAVGQYF. The CDR3, as DNA: TGTGCCAGCAGCTTAGAGGGGGCCGTGGGGCAGTACTTC.

J is TRBJ2-6 and V is TRBV4-1; perhaps TRBD1 as D (5 bases). The CDR3 runs to 17 residues. Trimming shortened V by 7 bases and J by 0 bases, and 16 bases separated the two germline ends. Germline CDR1 and CDR2: MGHRA and YSYEKL. In DNA form, the CDR3 reads TGCGCCAGCACCTATGGTCGACAGATCTCTGGGGCCAACGTCCTGACTTTC. Its translation is CASTYGRQISGANVLTF.

The chain carries TRBV5-1 and TRBJ2-7; 11 bases line up with TRBD1. The V gene's germline CDR1 is SGHRS and CDR2 YFSETQ. The CDR3 is 15 amino acids. With V trimmed by 1 base and J by 7 bases, 7 bases remained unmatched. The CDR3 DNA is TGCGCCAGCAGCTTGCCCGGACAGGGGGCGCGTGAGCAGTACTTC. Its translation: CASSLPGQGAREQYF.

This chain uses TRBV5-1 with TRBJ2-5; 11 bases agree with TRBD2. The CDR3 runs to 14 residues. Germline V gene sequence: CDR1 SGHRS, CDR2 YFSETQ. The trim removed 7 bases at V and 4 bases at J, leaving 6 bases unmatched. The CDR3 DNA sequence: TGCGCCAGCCGTACTAGCGGGAGTGTAGAGACCCAGTACTTC. Translating gives CASRTSGSVETQYF.

V gene TRBV15 combines with J gene TRBJ2-5; 7 nucleotides align to TRBD1. CDR3 length equals 14 residues. Germline lookup yields CDR1 LNHNV and CDR2 YYDKDF (reference sequence). Trimming cost V 0 bases and J 9 bases; bases outside gene matches: 7. The CDR3 sequence is CATSREGPQGAQYF. The CDR3 DNA is TGTGCCACCAGCAGAGAGGGGCCTCAGGGGGCCCAGTACTTC.

The rearrangement links TRBV10-3 to TRBJ1-4; TRBD1 aligns across 9 bases. Germline V gene lookup returns CDR1 ENHRY and CDR2 SYGVKD. Losses at the gene ends were 10 bases for V and 4 bases for J; bases not matched to a gene: 10. This CDR3 has 15 residues. CDR3 residues: CATGTSDRGNEKLFF. The CDR3 region has the DNA TGTGCCACAGGCACCTCGGACAGGGGTAATGAAAAACTGTTTTTT.